These 5 T cell receptor beta chains came from one sample sequenced in a study of cytotoxic CD8 clonotypes in ibrutinib-treated CLL. Clones were sequenced by immunoSEQ multiplex PCR, and TCRdb holds only the in-frame ones, with some missing. The data show around 77,000 clones, with 80% seen just once and 7.5% to 9.5% held by the top ten. The sample here was PBMCs, taken at disease progression, from a patient treated with ibrutinib. The receptor set was obtained from a human donor with chronic lymphocytic leukemia.

Comment on this clone: Relative to the germline gene, one junction end is altered; a read error may explain this. This chain links TRBV10-1 with TRBJ2-5, with D maybe TRBD2 (7 bases). Germline CDR1 is WNHNN and CDR2 is SYGVQD (reference sequence). There are 13 residues in the CDR3. The DNA of the CDR3 is TGCGCCAGCAATGAGGGGGGGCATGAAGAGCAGTACTTC. Its translation: CASNEGGHEEQYF.

The rearrangement links TRBV5-1 to TRBJ2-1, with TRBD2 identical over 14 bases. J was trimmed by 0 bases and V by 4 bases; bases with no gene match: 6. The CDR3 runs to 18 residues. Germline CDR1 and CDR2: SGHRS and YFSETQ. The CDR3 region has the DNA TGCGCCAGCAGCAAAGGGACTAGCGGGAGTTACTCCTACAATGAGCAGTTCTTC. Its protein is CASSKGTSGSYSYNEQFF.

The chain joins TRBV27 to TRBJ2-3, with D uncertain. From germline, CDR1 is MNHEY and CDR2 SMNVEV (reference sequence). V was trimmed by 7 bases and J by 0 bases, leaving 23 bases between them. The CDR3 contains 18 residues. The CDR3 loop reads CASTGLSGPLLSTDTQYF. CDR3 sequence (DNA): TGTGCCAGCACCGGGTTATCCGGCCCCTTGCTTAGCACAGATACGCAGTATTTT.

V gene TRBV12-5 combines with J gene TRBJ2-6; D uncertain. Germline V CDR1 and CDR2: LGHNT, FRNRAP. V lost 10 bases and J 0 bases, leaving 7 bases between the germline ends. The CDR3 is made up of 13 amino acids. As DNA, the CDR3 is TGTGCTACCGGTTCCTCTGGGGCCAACGTCCTGACTTTC. Residues: CATGSSGANVLTF.

This rearrangement joins TRBV14 to TRBJ1-3; D unclear. This CDR3 contains 14 residues. Trimming cost V 1 base and J 0 bases, with 4 bases left between them. Germline lookup yields CDR1 SGHDN and CDR2 FVKESK. CDR3 DNA: TGTGCCAGCAGCCAAGTGTCCTCTGGAAACACCATATATTTT. This sequence encodes CASSQVSSGNTIYF.